Listed below are T cell receptor beta chains from one sample, sequenced in a study of cytotoxic CD8 clonotypes in ibrutinib-treated CLL. Repertoires were generated with immunoSEQ multiplex PCR, while TCRdb's copy carries only in-frame clones and drops some. The sample yields tens of thousands of clones, around 79% seen once. Sequenced material: PBMCs, taken after 12 months of ibrutinib treatment. The receptor set was obtained from a human donor with chronic lymphocytic leukemia. CDR3s include the opening cysteine and the closing phenylalanine or tryptophan. The size field is filled for only some rows; it gives once, few, many or a size class.

v_call	j_call	clone_size	cdr3_aa
TRBV18	TRBJ1-6	-	CASSPVSQENSPLHF
TRBV5-1	TRBJ2-7	-	CASSPRDRGYEQYF
TRBV6-4	TRBJ2-2	-	CASSPQGDTGELFF
TRBV29-1	TRBJ1-3	-	CSVRDLSGNTIYF
TRBV30	TRBJ2-1	-	CAWSVGLAGEYEQFF
TRBV5-1	TRBJ1-1	-	CASAALGEGNTEAFF
TRBV28	TRBJ1-2	-	CASSLKYGYTF
TRBV9	TRBJ2-2	-	CASSPRRALTGELFF
TRBV6-6	TRBJ1-3	-	CASSYGQGGNTIYF
TRBV7-9	TRBJ1-2	-	CASSLVAGGNYGYTF
TRBV14	TRBJ2-7	-	CASSQVSGGWGEQYF
TRBV2	TRBJ2-1	-	CASRARSGRASRNEQFF
TRBV7-3	TRBJ1-6	few	CASSLGARGSPLHF
TRBV11-3	TRBJ2-7	-	CASSLGGGPSYEQYF
TRBV7-2	TRBJ2-7	-	CASSQGAGVGQSSQQYF
TRBV6-5	TRBJ1-3	-	CASSYSGASGNTIYF
TRBV5-4	TRBJ1-2	-	CASSLGWDRDGYTF
TRBV7-3	TRBJ2-7	-	CASSSSEGGEQYF
TRBV6-6	TRBJ1-2	-	CASSPAGGYTF
TRBV6-5	TRBJ2-7	few	CASSSGWGTADYEQYF
TRBV13	TRBJ2-5	-	CASSLRGSSEETQYF
TRBV5-6	TRBJ2-7	once	CASSLVPGGIYEQYF
TRBV6-5	TRBJ2-3	few	CASRDRGEADTQYF
TRBV14	TRBJ2-3	-	CASSQDWGVIPGTDTQYF
TRBV10-3	TRBJ2-4	-	CAISELGAAQYF
TRBV4-3	TRBJ2-1	-	CASTRGRASYNEQFF
TRBV28	TRBJ1-1	-	CASRGTQNTEAFF
TRBV7-6	TRBJ1-1	-	CASSLQTGGATEAFF
TRBV5-6	TRBJ2-1	-	CASSRTGSNEQFF
TRBV7-9	TRBJ1-1	-	CASWGRAAWDTEAFF
TRBV7-7	TRBJ2-5	-	CASSLVRVGSQYF
TRBV7-9	TRBJ2-7	-	CASSTGAGTSATLRYF
TRBV7-2	TRBJ1-3	-	CASSLNGEGANTIYF
TRBV27	TRBJ2-1	-	CASSFGGRVAEQFF
TRBV7-9	TRBJ2-7	-	CASSLTGGFKQYF
TRBV6-5	TRBJ2-1	-	CASSSLAGGGYNEQFF
TRBV28	TRBJ1-2	-	CASSFRAGLYGYTF
TRBV5-6	TRBJ2-7	-	CASSLGRDQQYF
TRBV4-2	TRBJ2-2	medium-sized	CASSQPQGAGELFF
TRBV11-2	TRBJ1-1	-	CASSSGMGTEAFF
TRBV7-3	TRBJ2-3	-	CASSPLGAIGTQYF
TRBV10-2	TRBJ2-3	once	CASSPDRDDTDTQYF
TRBV19	TRBJ2-3	-	CASSIGQESDTQYF